One sample yielded the 32 T cell receptor beta chains listed below, sequenced in a study of Graves' ophthalmopathy and Graves' hyperthyroidism. RNA transcripts served as template for amplifying TCR beta CDR3 sequences. After a first-round RT-PCR with HTBI primers, a second-round multiplex PCR was run. TCRdb itself ran the multiplex PCR reads through MiXCR, one entry per CDR3 protein. The repertoire holds under 350,000 distinct CDR3 sequences, with roughly 15% as singletons. Sequenced sample: peripheral blood. These receptors were taken from an adult man with Graves' ophthalmopathy.

This clonotype was seen ten or more times. The chain links TRBV6-2 or TRBV6-3 to TRBJ1-5, with 10 positions matching TRBD1. The CDR3 has 15 amino acids. In germline, CDR1 is MNHEY, CDR2 SVGEGT. V shed 10 bases, J shed 3 bases, and the junction held 9 bases outside the gene matches. The CDR3 nucleotides are TGTGCCACCGCGCTGGACAGGGGGTTCAATCAGCCCCAGCATTTT. The encoded protein is CATALDRGFNQPQHF.

DNA of the CDR3: TGCAGCGTGGACAGGGGGCCAGAGACCCAGTACTTC. Amino acid sequence: CSVDRGPETQYF. The rearrangement joins TRBV29-1 to TRBJ2-5; 11 bases are a match to TRBD1. Germline loops: CDR1 SQVTM, CDR2 ANQGSEA. J lost 4 bases, V lost 6 bases, and 1 base had no gene match. The CDR3 runs 12 residues. The full variable domain, its missing parts supplied by reference TRBV29-1 and TRBJ2-5, is SAVISQKPSRDICQRGTSLTIQCQVDSQVTMMFWYRQQPGQSLTLIATANQGSEATYESGFVIDKFPISRPNLTFSTLTVSNMSPEDSSIYLCSVDRGPETQYFGPGTRLLVL.

Comment on this clonotype: A read error may produce the germline difference seen at one junction end. The chain has TRBV30 and TRBJ1-2, with a weak D call TRBD1 (6 bases). Germline V gene data show CDR1 as GTSNPN and CDR2 as SVGIG (reference sequence). This CDR3 comprises 15 residues. Written as DNA, the CDR3 is TGTGCCTGGAGCGGTAGGGACACCCAAGCCATCGGCTGCACCTTC. Its translation: CAWSGRDTQAIGCTF.

This clonotype was observed many times. The chain recombines TRBV28 with TRBJ1-2, with a weak D call TRBD1 (5 bases). This CDR3 is 14 amino acids long. Trimming took 7 bases from V and 0 from J, leaving 12 bases between them. Germline V gene sequence: CDR1 MDHEN, CDR2 SYDVKM. The CDR3 DNA reads as TGTGCCAGCATCTCGGGGGGAACTAACTATGGCTACACCTTC. Residues: CASISGGTNYGYTF.

This clonotype was found many times. V and J are TRBV18 and TRBJ2-5; the D gene could be TRBD1 or TRBD2 (5 bases each). Germline V gene data show CDR1 as KGHSH and CDR2 as LQKENI. The CDR3 sequence is 14 residues long. V was clipped by 5 bases and J by 5 bases, with 15 bases between them. In DNA, the CDR3 is TGTGCCAGCTCAACTGGGGACGGTCGGGAGACCCAGTACTTC. This translates into CASSTGDGRETQYF. Full variable domain (remainder filled in from reference TRBV18 and TRBJ2-5): NAGVMQNPRHLVRRRGQEARLRCSPMKGHSHVYWYRQLPEEGLKFMVYLQKENIIDESGMPKERFSAEFPKEGPSILRIQQVVRGDSAAYFCASSTGDGRETQYFGPGTRLLVL.

This clonotype was detected ten times or more. The chain has TRBV4-2 and TRBJ1-1; a weak D match, TRBD1 (5 bases). This CDR3 contains 16 residues. With 3 bases removed from V and 1 base from J, the gap between germline ends came to 15 bases. Germline V gene lookup returns CDR1 LGHNA and CDR2 YNFKEQ. The chain's CDR3 is CASSHAGAGSNTEAFF. CDR3 nucleotide sequence: TGTGCCAGCAGCCACGCTGGAGCAGGGTCGAACACTGAAGCTTTCTTT.

This clonotype was recorded at least ten times. The V and J genes are TRBV6-1 and TRBJ1-2, with 9 positions matching TRBD1. J gave up 7 bases and V 5 bases, and 8 bases lay outside the gene matches. The CDR3 runs to 14 residues. Germline V lookup: CDR1 MNHNS, CDR2 SASEGT. CDR3 sequence reads: CASSRETGGGGYTF. The CDR3 DNA reads as TGTGCCAGCAGTCGAGAGACAGGGGGGGGTGGCTACACCTTC.

This clonotype was detected many times. The V gene is TRBV5-1, the J gene TRBJ2-5; 7 nucleotides match TRBD2. The germline V gene encodes CDR1 SGHRS and CDR2 YFSETQ. J gave up 5 bases and V 4 bases, and 17 bases lay outside the gene matches. CDR3 length equals 17 residues. CDR3 coding DNA: TGCGCCAGCAGCCCCCTACCGGGGGAGGGCCCTCGTGAGACCCAGTACTTC. Translation: CASSPLPGEGPRETQYF.

This clonotype was detected ten times or more. V gene TRBV4-1 combines with J gene TRBJ2-5; tentatively, D is TRBD1 (5 bases). The germline V and J ends were trimmed by 3 bases and 2 bases, with 10 bases remaining between them. Germline V gene lookup returns CDR1 MGHRA and CDR2 YSYEKL. This CDR3 spans 14 amino acids. The CDR3 loop reads CASSQYRSQETQYF. DNA for the CDR3: TGCGCCAGCAGCCAGTACAGGAGTCAAGAGACCCAGTACTTC.

This clonotype was seen repeatedly, ten times or more. This chain joins TRBV29-1 and TRBJ2-6, with unresolved D. Trimming left V 5 bases short and J 2 bases short, with 4 bases between. Germline CDR1 reads SQVTM; CDR2 reads ANQGSEA. The CDR3 sequence is 12 residues long. As DNA, the CDR3 is TGCAGCGTTCGCACTGGGGCCAACGTCCTGACTTTC. It codes for CSVRTGANVLTF.

This clonotype has a count of ten or more. The rearrangement joins TRBV6-2 or TRBV6-3 to TRBJ1-1; D is perhaps TRBD1 (5 bases). The CDR3 contains 17 residues. Germline loops: CDR1 MNHEY, CDR2 SVGEGT. Trimming removed 0 bases from V and 6 bases from J, with 20 bases in between. The CDR3, as DNA: TGTGCCAGCAGTTACTCGACAATTCAGGGAAGAAGCGCTGAAGCTTTCTTT. Translating gives CASSYSTIQGRSAEAFF.

This clonotype was picked up many times. This chain uses TRBV6-5 with TRBJ2-2, with 9 bases fitting TRBD2. The CDR3 loop spans 16 amino acids. V shed 3 bases, J shed 5 bases, and the junction held 7 bases outside the gene matches. Germline values: CDR1 MNHEY, CDR2 SVGAGI. The CDR3 DNA follows: TGTGCCAGCAGTTATGGTAGCGGGAGTTTAACCGGGGAGCTGTTTTTT. This translates into CASSYGSGSLTGELFF.

This clonotype came up many times. The DNA of the CDR3 is TGTGCCAGCAGTTACGGGGACGGCACTGAAGCTTTCTTT. This sequence encodes CASSYGDGTEAFF. The V call is TRBV6-5, the J call TRBJ1-1; maybe TRBD1 (5 bases). Between the trimmed V and J ends, which lost 2 bases and 4 bases, there was a span of 8 bases. Germline-derived CDR1 and CDR2 are MNHEY and SVGAGI. There are 13 residues in the CDR3.

The rearrangement links TRBV6-1 to TRBJ1-1; D unresolved. V shed 3 bases and J shed 0 bases, with 8 bases lying between them. The CDR3 covers 14 residues. Germline V gene data show CDR1 as MNHNS and CDR2 as SASEGT. The CDR3, as DNA: TGTGCCAGCAGTGAGCTGGACCTGAACACTGAAGCTTTCTTT. This codes for CASSELDLNTEAFF.

This rearrangement joins TRBV11-3 to TRBJ1-6; 9 bases line up with TRBD1. Germline values: CDR1 SGHNT, CDR2 YENEEA. The CDR3 runs 15 residues. After removal of 5 bases from V and 7 bases from J, the junction contained 6 bases not matched to a gene. This CDR3 is CASSPDRGDNSPLHF. The CDR3 region has the DNA TGTGCCAGCAGCCCTGACAGGGGGGACAATTCACCCCTCCACTTT.

At least ten counts were recorded for this clonotype. The chain carries TRBV19 and TRBJ1-2, with 7 nucleotides matching TRBD1. The CDR3 loop spans 15 amino acids. V was pared by 5 bases and J by 3 bases, with 9 bases of the junction left unmatched. The germline V gene encodes CDR1 LNHDA and CDR2 SQIVND (reference sequence). In nucleotides, the CDR3 is TGTGCCAGTAGTGTTCCGGGACAGTTGTACTATGGCTACACCTTC. It encodes CASSVPGQLYYGYTF.

This clonotype was counted many times. The V call is TRBV30, the J call TRBJ1-2; D remains ambiguous. This CDR3 region has 11 residues. Germline assignment: CDR1 GTSNPN and CDR2 SVGIG (reference sequence). Trimming shortened V by 2 bases and J by 4 bases, and 5 bases separated the two germline ends. This CDR3 reads CAWSNRYGYTF. Here the CDR3 DNA reads TGTGCCTGGAGTAACCGCTATGGCTACACCTTC.

This clonotype came up once. The chain combines TRBV6-2 or TRBV6-3 with TRBJ1-1, with D maybe TRBD1 (6 bases). CDR3 length equals 16 residues. Germline V lookup: CDR1 MNHEY, CDR2 SVGEGT. Between the trimmed V and J ends, which lost 6 bases and 7 bases, there was a span of 24 bases. The CDR3 loop reads CASRRAGTSQPGEAFF. CDR3 nucleotides: TGTGCCAGCAGACGCGCCGGGACAAGCCAACCTGGTGAAGCTTTCTTT.

V usage is TRBV5-1 and J usage is TRBJ1-1, with a tentative D call TRBD1 (6 bases). In germline, CDR1 is SGHRS, CDR2 YFSETQ. The V and J ends lost 6 bases and 3 bases respectively, with 18 bases between them. This CDR3 has 15 amino acids. The CDR3 DNA sequence: TGCGCCAGCAAGTCGGGGGGCCTATGGTACACTGAAGCTTTCTTT. Its protein product is CASKSGGLWYTEAFF.

This clonotype came up many times. CDR3 protein: CSARDPLEAGRRYF. The CDR3 bases are TGCAGTGCTAGAGATCCCCTCGAGGCGGGACGGCGGTACTTC. This chain uses TRBV20-1 with TRBJ2-5; TRBD2 is a possible D gene (6 bases). The CDR3 covers 14 residues. CDR1 and CDR2 from the germline V gene are DFQATT and SNEGSKA (reference sequence). With 0 bases removed from V and 13 bases from J, the gap between germline ends came to 21 bases.

V and J are TRBV19 and TRBJ1-1; 8 bases map to TRBD1. With 1 base clipped from V and 1 base from J, the junction kept 5 bases outside the gene matches. Germline V gene sequence: CDR1 LNHDA, CDR2 SQIVND (reference sequence). The CDR3 contains 16 residues. The CDR3 sequence: CASSIGAGGANTEAFF. The CDR3 DNA reads as TGTGCCAGTAGTATAGGGGCAGGGGGCGCGAACACTGAAGCTTTCTTT.

This clonotype was seen ten or more times. This sequence joins TRBV6-2 or TRBV6-3 and TRBJ1-1; no reliable D call. The CDR3 covers 13 residues. Trimming left V 0 bases short and J 4 bases short, with 6 bases between. In germline, CDR1 is MNHEY, CDR2 SVGEGT. The CDR3 is CASSYSTITEAFF. CDR3 DNA sequence: TGTGCCAGCAGTTACTCGACGATCACTGAAGCTTTCTTT.

This clonotype appeared many times. The chain links TRBV7-3 to TRBJ1-2; D is undetermined. This CDR3 contains 13 residues. V was clipped by 4 bases and J by 8 bases, with 14 bases between them. The V gene's germline CDR1 is SGHTA and CDR2 FQGTGA. The CDR3 nucleotides are TGTGCCAGCAGCTCCGGATTAGGCTACGGCTACACCTTC. It yields the protein CASSSGLGYGYTF.

Ten or more counts support this clonotype. The V call is TRBV7-9, the J call TRBJ1-3, with D tentatively TRBD1 (5 bases). Germline V gene lookup returns CDR1 SEHNR and CDR2 FQNEAQ (reference sequence). V lost 5 bases and J 2 bases, leaving 10 bases between the germline ends. This CDR3 contains 14 residues. The CDR3 loop is CASSLGQTGNTIYF. Written as DNA, the CDR3 is TGTGCCAGCAGCCTTGGACAAACTGGAAACACCATATATTTT.

Ten or more counts support this clonotype. The rearrangement uses TRBV6-1 and TRBJ2-3; no clear D gene. Trimming left V 5 bases short and J 3 bases short, with 15 bases between. This CDR3 spans 15 amino acids. Germline V gene sequence: CDR1 MNHNS, CDR2 SASEGT. CDR3 sequence reads: CASSPIARLTDTQYF. The CDR3, as DNA: TGTGCCAGCAGTCCTATTGCTAGGTTGACAGATACGCAGTATTTT.

This clonotype was seen repeatedly, ten times or more. This rearrangement joins TRBV28 to TRBJ1-1, with D hard to call. The CDR3 spans 15 residues. Trimming took off 3 bases at V and 1 base at J, with 12 bases between the two ends. In germline, CDR1 is MDHEN, CDR2 SYDVKM. CDR3 nucleotide sequence: TGTGCCAGCAGTTTTTTAGGGAAGGGGAACACTGAAGCTTTCTTT. Protein: CASSFLGKGNTEAFF.

The gene calls are TRBV2 and TRBJ2-7, with 15 nucleotides matching TRBD2. Germline V gene lookup returns CDR1 SNHLY and CDR2 FYNNEI. The ends lost 1 base at V and 4 bases at J; junction bases unmatched: 5. The CDR3 runs 17 residues. The chain's CDR3 is CASSEGTSGRAVYEQYF. The DNA of the CDR3 is TGTGCCAGCAGTGAAGGGACTAGCGGGAGGGCCGTATACGAGCAGTACTTC.

This clonotype was seen many times. The rearrangement joins TRBV12-3 or TRBV12-4 to TRBJ1-6, with 10 positions matching TRBD1. V shed 5 bases, J shed 9 bases, and the junction held 7 bases outside the gene matches. The CDR3 is made up of 15 amino acids. CDR3: CASSREGQGGSPLHF. Written as DNA, the CDR3 is TGTGCCAGCAGTAGAGAAGGACAGGGGGGTTCACCCCTCCACTTT.

Concerning this clonotype: The junction does not match germline at one end; this may be a read error. V gene TRBV7-6 combines with J gene TRBJ1-6; D might be TRBD1 (5 bases). The germline gives CDR1 SGHVS, CDR2 FNYEAQ. The CDR3 has 12 residues. Here the CDR3 DNA reads TGTGCCAGCAGCGCAGGGTTTTCATCCCTCCACTTT. Protein: CASSAGFSSLHF.

This clonotype has a count of ten or more. The chain carries TRBV20-1 and TRBJ2-7; D is undetermined. Germline CDR1 reads DFQATT; CDR2 reads SNEGSKA (reference sequence). The CDR3 covers 17 residues. V lost 3 bases to trimming and J lost 0 bases, with 21 bases between them. CDR3 residues: CSASPARMSSNSYEQYF. In DNA, the CDR3 is TGCAGTGCTAGCCCGGCTAGAATGTCTTCGAACTCCTACGAGCAGTACTTC.

In its sample, this clonotype was seen many times. The V call is TRBV20-1, the J call TRBJ1-1; 7 bases are shared with TRBD1. In germline, CDR1 is DFQATT, CDR2 SNEGSKA (reference sequence). CDR3 size: 16 residues. V lost 3 bases, J lost 4 bases, and 14 bases stayed unmatched. CDR3 region: CSASEGASLPGTEAFF. Here the CDR3 DNA reads TGCAGTGCTAGTGAGGGGGCGAGTTTACCCGGCACTGAAGCTTTCTTT.

V is TRBV19 and J is TRBJ1-2, with D tentatively TRBD1 (5 bases). Between the trimmed V and J ends, which lost 3 bases and 3 bases, there was a span of 26 bases. The CDR3 runs to 19 residues. Germline assignment: CDR1 LNHDA and CDR2 SQIVND (reference sequence). The CDR3 DNA reads as TGTGCCAGTAGTATCTCCCTCTATAGTGGGCGGTTCAGGGACTATGGCTACACCTTC. This codes for CASSISLYSGRFRDYGYTF.